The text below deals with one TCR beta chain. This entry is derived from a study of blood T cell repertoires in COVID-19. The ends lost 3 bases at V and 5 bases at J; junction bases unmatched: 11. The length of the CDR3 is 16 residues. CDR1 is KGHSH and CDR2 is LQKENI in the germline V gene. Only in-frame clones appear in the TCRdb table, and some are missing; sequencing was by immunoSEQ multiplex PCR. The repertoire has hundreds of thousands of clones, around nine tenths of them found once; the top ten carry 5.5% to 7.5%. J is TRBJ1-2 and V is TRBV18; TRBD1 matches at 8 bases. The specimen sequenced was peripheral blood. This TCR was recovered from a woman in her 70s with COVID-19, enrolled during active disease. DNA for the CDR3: TGTGCCAGCTCACCGGACAGCCGAGGACAGGGATATGGCTACACCTTC. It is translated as CASSPDSRGQGYGYTF.